Listed here is a single T cell receptor beta chain. This sample is drawn from a study of Ad26.COV2.S vaccination and SARS-CoV-2 variants. Study context: Ad26.COV2.S, an intramuscular injection, was given once or twice 56 days apart.

The assay was immunoSEQ multiplex PCR, and TCRdb's table has in-frame clones only and misses some. The repertoire holds around 300,000 clones, with about 87% as singletons. Described treatment: roughly 19 received Ad26.COV2.S at low or high dose, single or two shots; 5 received placebo; per-sample allocation not given. On day 63 after the first injection, vaccine and placebo recipients gave samples. A Boston donor was an adult aged 18-55 years. Germline lookup yields CDR1 LNHDA and CDR2 SQIVND (reference sequence). The CDR3 runs to 15 residues. V was trimmed by 9 bases and J by 2 bases, leaving 16 bases between them.

V is TRBV19 and J is TRBJ1-4; D is unresolved. The sample was peripheral blood, taken in a trial of Ad26.COV2.S vaccine versus placebo. This clonotype originated in a person between 18 and 60 years old who received the Ad26.COV2.S COVID-19 vaccine or a placebo. Here the CDR3 reads CASETVSGTNEKLFF. The CDR3 DNA reads TGTGCCAGCGAAACGGTCTCGGGGACTAATGAAAAACTGTTTTTT.